This T cell receptor (beta chain) was captured in a study of cytomegalovirus exposure and HLA in healthy donors. Study at large: A later analysis reported the same platform for the roughly 120 validation repertoires and the roughly 700 first-cohort repertoires.

This clone appeared once. Its antigen is currently unknown. Sequencing was performed with immunoSEQ multiplex PCR; in TCRdb, only in-frame clones are kept and a portion is missing. The sample includes approximately 280,000 clones, 88% of them seen just once. CDR1 is MDHEN and CDR2 is SYDVKM in the germline V gene. Unmatched junction bases numbered 6, after V lost 2 bases and J lost 2 bases. This CDR3 has 15 residues. The donors were members of the roughly 120-subject validation cohort (separate from the roughly 680-subject first cohort). Study-wide results and caveats: The classifier, whose performance was assessed in both the original and validation cohorts, reportedly diagnosed cytomegalovirus status with high specificity and sensitivity. Most TCRs appeared rarely, but some public TCRs recurred in many donors.

Sequenced: PBMCs. The V gene is TRBV28, the J gene TRBJ2-7; 7 bases match TRBD1. This TCR came from a woman younger than 30 in good health and CMV-seronegative. DNA for the CDR3: TGTGCCAGCAGTTTAGGGGGACAGAATACCTACGAGCAGTACTTC. This encodes CASSLGGQNTYEQYF.